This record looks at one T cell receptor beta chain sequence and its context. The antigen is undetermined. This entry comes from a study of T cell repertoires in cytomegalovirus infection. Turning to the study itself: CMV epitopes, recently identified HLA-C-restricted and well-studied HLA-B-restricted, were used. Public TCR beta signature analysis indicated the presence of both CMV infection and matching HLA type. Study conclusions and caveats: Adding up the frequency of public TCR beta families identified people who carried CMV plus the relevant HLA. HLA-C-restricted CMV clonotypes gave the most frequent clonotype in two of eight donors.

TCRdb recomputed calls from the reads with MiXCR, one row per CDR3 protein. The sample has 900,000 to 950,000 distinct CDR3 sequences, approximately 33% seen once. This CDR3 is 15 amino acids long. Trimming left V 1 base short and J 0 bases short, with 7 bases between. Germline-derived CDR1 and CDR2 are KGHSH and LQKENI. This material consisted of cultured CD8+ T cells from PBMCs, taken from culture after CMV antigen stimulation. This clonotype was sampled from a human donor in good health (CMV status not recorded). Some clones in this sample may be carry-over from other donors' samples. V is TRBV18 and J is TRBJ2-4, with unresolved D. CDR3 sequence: CASSPLEEAKNIQYF. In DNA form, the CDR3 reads TGTGCCAGCTCACCACTCGAGGAAGCCAAAAACATTCAGTACTTC.